The present T cell receptor (beta chain) was sequenced within a study of T-cell reconstitution after alpha-beta-depleted transplantation in children. Unique molecular identifiers were incorporated into the prepared TCRbeta library. From the PCR reads, TCRdb called clonotypes with MiXCR, one entry per CDR3 protein. In the table there are around 420,000 distinct CDR3 sequences, under 20% of which are singletons. Looked up from germline, CDR1 is MNHEY and CDR2 is SVGAGI. V lost 6 bases, J lost 2 bases, and 14 bases stayed unmatched. This CDR3 contains 18 residues. A few counts support this clonotype. This sequence joins TRBV6-5 and TRBJ2-7; 12 nucleotides match TRBD2. Sequenced material: PBMCs, mostly from graft donor cells, taken 360 days after TCRalphabeta/CD19-depleted stem cell transplant. The sequence came from a boy in the first two years of life who had a stem cell transplant for Wiskott-Aldrich syndrome, so the T cells may come from the graft donor. The DNA for the CDR3 is TGTGCCAGCAGCTATGGGACTAGCGGGTCCAGGAGTCCCTACGAGCAGTACTTC. Amino acid sequence: CASSYGTSGSRSPYEQYF.